The 20 T cell receptor beta chains reported below all come from one sample, sequenced in a study of blood T cell repertoires in COVID-19. Generated by immunoSEQ multiplex PCR, the TCRdb table keeps only in-frame clones and is missing some. The sample includes 90,000 to 130,000 clones, about 81% seen only once; the top ten take 7% to 9.5%. The material sequenced was peripheral blood. These receptors all come from a man between 70 and 80 years old with acute or convalescent COVID-19.

V is TRBV13 and J is TRBJ1-4; D may be TRBD1 (6 bases). The germline V gene has CDR1 PRHDT and CDR2 FYEKMQ (reference sequence). V shed 0 bases and J shed 7 bases, with 9 bases lying between them. The CDR3 is made up of 14 amino acids. The DNA of the CDR3 is TGTGCCAGCAGCTTAGGATCAGGGGTTGAAAAACTGTTTTTT. This encodes CASSLGSGVEKLFF.

The rearrangement links TRBV11-2 to TRBJ2-1; D might be TRBD2 (6 bases). Germline CDR1 and CDR2: SGHAT and FQNNGV. V shed 2 bases and J shed 4 bases, with 15 bases lying between them. CDR3 length: 16 amino acids. The DNA of the CDR3 is TGTGCCAGCAGCTTATACCCGGCTCTAGCGTACAATGAGCAGTTCTTC. Translation: CASSLYPALAYNEQFF.

The chain is built from TRBV4-1 and TRBJ1-1; D call uncertain. The germline gives CDR1 MGHRA, CDR2 YSYEKL. Trimming took off 1 base at V and 1 base at J, with 7 bases between the two ends. CDR3 length: 14 residues. CDR3 bases: TGCGCCAGCAGCCAAGGGCACCAGAACACTGAAGCTTTCTTT. The encoded protein is CASSQGHQNTEAFF.

This chain links TRBV2 with TRBJ2-2, with 9 bases identical to TRBD2. CDR1 and CDR2 from the germline V gene are SNHLY and FYNNEI. J gave up 7 bases and V 2 bases, and 8 bases lay outside the gene matches. CDR3 length: 16 amino acids. The DNA of the CDR3 is TGTGCCAGCAGTGAACGAGGCGGGAGGGCCTACGGGGAGCTGTTTTTT. This sequence encodes CASSERGGRAYGELFF. The complete variable domain, with remaining parts taken from reference TRBV2 and TRBJ2-2, reads EPEVTQTPSHQVTQMGQEVILRCVPISNHLYFYWYRQILGQKVEFLVSFYNNEISEKSEIFDDQFSVERPDGSNFTLKIRSTKLEDSAMYFCASSERGGRAYGELFFGEGSRLTVL.

The chain joins TRBV5-1 to TRBJ1-1, with D perhaps TRBD1 (6 bases). V was trimmed by 2 bases and J by 0 bases, leaving 8 bases between them. The CDR3 runs to 14 residues. The germline V gene encodes CDR1 SGHRS and CDR2 YFSETQ. The CDR3 is CASSFRGMNTEAFF. CDR3 DNA sequence: TGCGCCAGCAGCTTTAGGGGGATGAACACTGAAGCTTTCTTT.

J is TRBJ1-2 and V is TRBV30, with no clear D. Germline-derived CDR1 and CDR2 are GTSNPN and SVGIG (reference sequence). The CDR3 extends over 12 amino acids. Trimming pared 3 bases from V and 4 bases from J, leaving 9 bases between. The CDR3 sequence: CAWSLGSYGYTF. CDR3 nucleotides: TGTGCCTGGAGCCTCGGTTCCTATGGCTACACCTTC.

Comment on this clone: The conserved final phenylalanine or tryptophan is absent from the CDR3, which likely points to a read error. No DNA is shown, since the ends of the CDR3 on it are uncertain; the CDR3 is the one TCRdb lists. The V call is TRBV11-3, the J call TRBJ1-5; TRBD1 reflects the table's D call only, with no check against the DNA. 9 amino acids form the CDR3, both terminal residues included. Germline CDR1 is SGHNT and CDR2 is YENEEA. The chain's CDR3 is CACCGTGLE.

This clone was found once. This chain links TRBV18 with TRBJ2-3; D call uncertain. Germline V gives CDR1 KGHSH, CDR2 LQKENI. V lost 4 bases, J lost 2 bases, and 25 bases lay in between. This CDR3 is 19 amino acids long. CDR3 sequence: CASSLPLQLIDSSTDTQYF. The CDR3 bases are TGTGCCAGCTCACTTCCTCTCCAACTTATAGACTCGTCCACAGATACGCAGTATTTT.

Notes on this clone: The same CDR3 can be traced to other DNA sequences in this sample. The V call is TRBV5-1, the J call TRBJ2-3; 10 bases line up with TRBD1. Germline trimming cut 4 bases from V and 3 bases from J; bases unmatched to any gene: 8. The germline CDR1 and CDR2 sequences are SGHRS and YFSETQ. The CDR3 consists of 16 residues. The CDR3 DNA is TGCGCCAGCAGCCCACAGACAGGGGGCAGGACAGATACGCAGTATTTT. It codes for CASSPQTGGRTDTQYF.

The genes are TRBV28 and TRBJ1-1, with a weak D call TRBD1 (5 bases). Trimming took 5 bases from V and 6 from J, leaving 13 bases between them. CDR3 length equals 13 residues. CDR1 and CDR2 from the germline V gene are MDHEN and SYDVKM. DNA for the CDR3: TGTGCCAGCAGTACCCTAGGGGTCCCTGAAGCTTTCTTT. This codes for CASSTLGVPEAFF. Full variable domain (remainder filled in from reference TRBV28 and TRBJ1-1): DVKVTQSSRYLVKRTGEKVFLECVQDMDHENMFWYRQDPGLGLRLIYFSYDVKMKEKGDIPEGYSVSREKKERFSLILESASTNQTSMYLCASSTLGVPEAFFGQGTRLTVV.

The chain employs TRBV5-1 and TRBJ2-3; 7 bases fit TRBD1. The ends lost 2 bases at V and 5 bases at J; junction bases unmatched: 8. The CDR3 consists of 15 residues. Looked up from germline, CDR1 is SGHRS and CDR2 is YFSETQ. The CDR3 DNA reads as TGCGCCAGCAGCTTCCCCCAGGGGGTTAAAGATACGCAGTATTTT. Residues: CASSFPQGVKDTQYF.

This chain joins TRBV19 and TRBJ2-5; a possible D gene is TRBD1 (5 bases). Germline V CDR1 and CDR2: LNHDA, SQIVND (reference sequence). Deletions cut 5 bases from V and 5 bases from J, with 12 bases between. The CDR3 covers 13 residues. Written as DNA, the CDR3 is TGTGCCAGTAGTCTCAGGGTGTGGGAGACCCAGTACTTC. It specifies CASSLRVWETQYF.

This chain links TRBV28 with TRBJ1-5, with D possibly TRBD1 on 5 matching bases. This CDR3 has 15 residues. Germline CDR1 MDHEN, CDR2 SYDVKM. The germline V and J ends were trimmed by 7 bases and 4 bases, with 17 bases remaining between them. CDR3 protein: CASTQKGQGNQPQHF. The CDR3 nucleotides read TGTGCCAGCACCCAAAAGGGGCAGGGTAATCAGCCCCAGCATTTT.

The chain combines TRBV18 with TRBJ2-7; possibly TRBD2 for D (6 bases). The CDR3 sequence is 13 residues long. V lost 2 bases to trimming and J lost 3 bases, with 8 bases between them. CDR1 and CDR2 from the germline V gene are KGHSH and LQKENI. The CDR3 DNA sequence: TGTGCCAGCTCACCAGGCGGGATCTACGAGCAGTACTTC. Encoded protein: CASSPGGIYEQYF.

The CDR3 sequence: CASSRAGVTGNTIYF. CDR3 sequence (DNA): TGTGCCAGCAGCCGTGCGGGGGTAACTGGAAACACCATATATTTT. The chain recombines TRBV13 with TRBJ1-3; possible D gene TRBD1, 5 bases. V was clipped by 5 bases and J by 2 bases, with 13 bases between them. Germline assignment: CDR1 PRHDT and CDR2 FYEKMQ (reference sequence). This CDR3 region has 15 residues. Complete variable domain (other parts from reference TRBV13 and TRBJ1-3): AAGVIQSPRHLIKEKRETATLKCYPIPRHDTVYWYQQGPGQDPQFLISFYEKMQSDKGSIPDRFSAQQFSDYHSELNMSSLELGDSALYFCASSRAGVTGNTIYFGEGSWLTVV.

The chain is built from TRBV10-1 and TRBJ2-2; TRBD2 agrees at 15 bases. CDR3 size: 16 residues. Germline V gene sequence: CDR1 WNHNN, CDR2 SYGVQD (reference sequence). Trimming took 7 bases from V and 6 from J; bases not matched to a gene: 6. CDR3 protein: CASKGGLAGGAGELFF. The CDR3, as DNA: TGCGCCAGCAAAGGGGGACTAGCGGGAGGCGCCGGGGAGCTGTTTTTT.

The chain employs TRBV2 and TRBJ1-6; D is unclear. This CDR3 region has 19 residues. CDR1 is SNHLY, CDR2 FYNNEI, per germline. Trimming took 7 bases from V and 0 from J, leaving 22 bases between them. The CDR3 coding sequence is TGTGCCAGCAACCCCCGAGGGCCCGCGTTTAGCTCCTATAATTCACCCCTCCACTTT. Protein: CASNPRGPAFSSYNSPLHF.

V and J are TRBV11-3 and TRBJ2-1; 15 bases agree with TRBD2. V shed 6 bases, J shed 9 bases, and the junction held 6 bases outside the gene matches. Germline V gene data show CDR1 as SGHNT and CDR2 as YENEEA. This CDR3 has 15 residues. CDR3 protein: CASSLGLAGGSEQFF. In nucleotides, the CDR3 is TGTGCCAGCAGTCTCGGACTAGCGGGAGGGAGTGAGCAGTTCTTC.

This chain connects TRBV27 to TRBJ2-7; D possibly corresponds to TRBD2 (6 bases). V dropped 3 bases and J dropped 3 bases, with 15 bases sitting between them. Looked up from germline, CDR1 is MNHEY and CDR2 is SMNVEV (reference sequence). CDR3 length: 15 residues. In nucleotides, the CDR3 is TGTGCCAGCAGTTTGATCGCGGGGCGTAGCTACGAGCAGTACTTC. As protein: CASSLIAGRSYEQYF.

The chain uses TRBV6-5 and TRBJ1-1; D uncertain. Germline V gene sequence: CDR1 MNHEY, CDR2 SVGAGI. CDR3 length: 15 amino acids. V was clipped by 0 bases and J by 6 bases, with 14 bases between them. The CDR3: CASSYSVQKLAEAFF. The CDR3 DNA sequence: TGTGCCAGCAGTTACTCGGTACAGAAGTTGGCTGAAGCTTTCTTT.